This TCR beta chain was found in a study of blood T cells in healthy people across ages. Findings and caveats of the study: Long-lived and aged donors differed, with more naive CD4+ cells and higher diversity in the long-lived.

Concerning this clonotype: As yet, its antigen is unknown.

A second roughly 7 to 12 cycle PCR used barcoded and J-beta primers. TCRdb redid the calling of the 5' RACE reads with MiXCR, one entry per CDR3 protein. The data show 1.8 million or so distinct CDR3 sequences, about two fifths seen once. J was trimmed by 5 bases and V by 4 bases; bases with no gene match: 8. CDR3 length: 14 amino acids. Germline V gene lookup returns CDR1 SGHKS and CDR2 YYEKEE (reference sequence). At least 6.5 million PBMCs were isolated per sample. Sequenced: blood. The origin of this receptor is a human donor in good health. The chain joins TRBV5-5 to TRBJ2-5; TRBD1 matches at 7 bases. DNA of the CDR3: TGTGCCAGCAGCATTCGACAGGGATGGGAGACCCAGTACTTC. Protein: CASSIRQGWETQYF.